The source of this T cell receptor (beta chain) is a study of T-cell memory formation after mild COVID-19. Study background: TCR clusters showed largely donor specificity.

Barcoded TCR alpha and TCR beta cDNA libraries with UMIs came from 5'RACE using constant-segment primers. TCRdb fed the 5' RACE reads into MiXCR, producing one record per CDR3 protein. The sample lists roughly 250,000 distinct CDR3 sequences, around 15% occurring once. With regard to this clonotype: Antigen unknown.

Study outcomes and limitations: Some clones that responded turned up in pre-infection memory, which suggests that cross-reactive memory joined in. While clones contracting from day 15 to 85 were balanced between CD4 and CD8, later expanders leaned CD4+.

Input material: PBMCs or a T cell subset sorted from them (not recorded which). This TCR was recovered from a young man who had mild COVID-19 (a few samples of this study predate the infection). Cell type and time point are not known.

CDR3 protein: CASSLMGDTEAFF. The CDR3 coding sequence is TGTGCCAGCAGTTTAATGGGGGACACTGAAGCTTTCTTT. V and J are TRBV12-3 or TRBV12-4 and TRBJ1-1, with TRBD1 as a possible D gene (5 bases). The CDR3 extends over 13 amino acids. V was trimmed by 2 bases and J by 3 bases, leaving 7 bases between them.